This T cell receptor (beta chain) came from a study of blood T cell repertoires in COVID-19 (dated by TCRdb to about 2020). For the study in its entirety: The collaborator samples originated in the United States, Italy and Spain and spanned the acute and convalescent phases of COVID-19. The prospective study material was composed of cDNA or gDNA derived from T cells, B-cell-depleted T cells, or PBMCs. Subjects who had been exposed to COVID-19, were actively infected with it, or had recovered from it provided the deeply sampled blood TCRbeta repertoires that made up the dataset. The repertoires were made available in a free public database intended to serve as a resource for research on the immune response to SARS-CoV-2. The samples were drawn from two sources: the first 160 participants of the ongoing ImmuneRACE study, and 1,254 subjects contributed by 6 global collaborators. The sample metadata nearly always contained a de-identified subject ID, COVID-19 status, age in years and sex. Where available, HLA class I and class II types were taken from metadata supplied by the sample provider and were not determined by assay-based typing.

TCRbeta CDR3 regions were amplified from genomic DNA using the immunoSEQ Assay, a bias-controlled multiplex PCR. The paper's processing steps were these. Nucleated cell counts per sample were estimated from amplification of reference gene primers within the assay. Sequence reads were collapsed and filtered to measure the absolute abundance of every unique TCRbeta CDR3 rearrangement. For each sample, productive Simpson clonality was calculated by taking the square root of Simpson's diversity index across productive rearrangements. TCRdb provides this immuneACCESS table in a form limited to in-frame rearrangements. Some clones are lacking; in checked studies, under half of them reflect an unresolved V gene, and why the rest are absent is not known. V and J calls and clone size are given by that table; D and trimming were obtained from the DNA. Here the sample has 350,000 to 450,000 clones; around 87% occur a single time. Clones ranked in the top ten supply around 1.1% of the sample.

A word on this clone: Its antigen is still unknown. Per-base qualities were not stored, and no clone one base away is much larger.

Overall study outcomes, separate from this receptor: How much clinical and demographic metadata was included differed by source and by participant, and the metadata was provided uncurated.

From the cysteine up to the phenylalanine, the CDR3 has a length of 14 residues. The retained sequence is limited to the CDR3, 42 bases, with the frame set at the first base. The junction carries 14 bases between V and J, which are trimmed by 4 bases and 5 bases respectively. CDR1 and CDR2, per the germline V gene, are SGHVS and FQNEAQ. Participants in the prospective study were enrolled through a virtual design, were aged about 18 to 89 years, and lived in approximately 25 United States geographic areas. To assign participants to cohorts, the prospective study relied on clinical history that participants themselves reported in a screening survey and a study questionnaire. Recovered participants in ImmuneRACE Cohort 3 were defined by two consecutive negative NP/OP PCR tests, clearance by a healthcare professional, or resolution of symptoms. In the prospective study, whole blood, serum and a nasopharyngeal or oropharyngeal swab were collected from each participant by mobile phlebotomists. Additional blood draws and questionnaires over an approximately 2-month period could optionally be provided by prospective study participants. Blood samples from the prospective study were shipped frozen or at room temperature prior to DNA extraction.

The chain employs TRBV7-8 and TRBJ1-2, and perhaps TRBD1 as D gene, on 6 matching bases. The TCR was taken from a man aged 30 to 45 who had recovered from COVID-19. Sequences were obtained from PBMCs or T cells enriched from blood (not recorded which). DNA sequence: TGTGCCAGCAGCTCAGTAGGACAGTATTATGGCTACACCTTC. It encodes CASSSVGQYYGYTF.